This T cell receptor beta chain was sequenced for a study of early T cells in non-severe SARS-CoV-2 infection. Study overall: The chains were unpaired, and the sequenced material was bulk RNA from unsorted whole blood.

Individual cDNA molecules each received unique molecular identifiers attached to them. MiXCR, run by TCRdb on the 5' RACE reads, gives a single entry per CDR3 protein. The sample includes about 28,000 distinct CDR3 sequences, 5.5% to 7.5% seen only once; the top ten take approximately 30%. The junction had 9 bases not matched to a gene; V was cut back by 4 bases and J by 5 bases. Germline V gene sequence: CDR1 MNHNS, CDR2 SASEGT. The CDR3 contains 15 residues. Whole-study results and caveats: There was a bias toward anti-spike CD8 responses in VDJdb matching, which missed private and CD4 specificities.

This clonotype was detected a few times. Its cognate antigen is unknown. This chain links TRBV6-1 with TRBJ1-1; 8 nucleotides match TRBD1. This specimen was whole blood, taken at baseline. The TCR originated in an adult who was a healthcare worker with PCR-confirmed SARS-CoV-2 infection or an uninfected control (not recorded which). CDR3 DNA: TGTGCCAGCAGTGGGCAGACAGGGGTGCCGACTGAAGCTTTCTTT. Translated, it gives CASSGQTGVPTEAFF.